This TCR beta chain derives from a study of CD8 T cells in ankylosing spondylitis. Findings and caveats of the study: In ankylosing spondylitis blood, a motif of roughly eight highly homologous TCR beta variants appeared characteristic. As for the disease-linked clones, they showed a CD8+ phenotype and occurred at relatively low frequencies in peripheral blood. A number of the motif variants had already been described in reactive arthritis synovial fluid and blood. Matched synovial fluid from ankylosing spondylitis patients was reported to be enriched for disease-linked clones.

As for this clonotype: Its antigen is undetermined.

Trimming removed 6 bases from V and 5 bases from J, with 13 bases in between. The CDR3 consists of 13 residues. Germline CDR1 and CDR2: LNHNV and YYDKDF (reference sequence). The authors made TCR beta libraries by quantitative 5'-RACE with molecular barcodes. TCRdb re-analysed the 5' RACE reads in MiXCR, keeping a single row per CDR3 protein. Of some 140,000 distinct CDR3 sequences in the sample, over 15% are singletons; the top ten hold 25% to 40%. The sequencing sample was made of blood, either unsorted or a sorted T cell fraction (not recorded which). The V call is TRBV15, the J call TRBJ2-5, with D perhaps matching TRBD2 (5 bases). The receptor comes from a male donor with ankylosing spondylitis. CDR3 bases: TGTGCCACCAGAAGGAGCGGTGGCGAGACCCAGTACTTC. It codes for CATRRSGGETQYF. Full variable domain (missing parts from reference TRBV15 and TRBJ2-5): DAMVIQNPRYQVTQFGKPVTLSCSQTLNHNVMYWYQQKSSQAPKLLFHYYDKDFNNEADTPDNFQSRRPNTSFCFLDIRSPGLGDTAMYLCATRRSGGETQYFGPGTRLLVL.